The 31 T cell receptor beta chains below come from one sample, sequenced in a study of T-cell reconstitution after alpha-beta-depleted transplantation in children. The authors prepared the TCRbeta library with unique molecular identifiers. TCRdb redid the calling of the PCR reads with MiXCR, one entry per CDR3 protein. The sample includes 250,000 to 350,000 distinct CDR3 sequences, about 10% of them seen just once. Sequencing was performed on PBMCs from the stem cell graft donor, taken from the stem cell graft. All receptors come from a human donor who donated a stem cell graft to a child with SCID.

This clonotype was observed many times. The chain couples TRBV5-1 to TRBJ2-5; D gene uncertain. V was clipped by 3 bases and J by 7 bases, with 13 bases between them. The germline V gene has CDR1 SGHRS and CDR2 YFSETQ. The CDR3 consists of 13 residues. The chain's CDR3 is CASSSDAGRTQYF. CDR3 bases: TGCGCCAGCAGCTCGGACGCCGGGCGGACCCAGTACTTC.

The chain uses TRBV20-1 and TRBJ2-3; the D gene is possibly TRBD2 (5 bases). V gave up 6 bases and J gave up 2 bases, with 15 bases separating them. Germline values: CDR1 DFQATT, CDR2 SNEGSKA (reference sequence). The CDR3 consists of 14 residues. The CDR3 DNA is TGCAGTGCCGCGTCGGGGTTGCTCACAGATACGCAGTATTTT. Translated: CSAASGLLTDTQYF.

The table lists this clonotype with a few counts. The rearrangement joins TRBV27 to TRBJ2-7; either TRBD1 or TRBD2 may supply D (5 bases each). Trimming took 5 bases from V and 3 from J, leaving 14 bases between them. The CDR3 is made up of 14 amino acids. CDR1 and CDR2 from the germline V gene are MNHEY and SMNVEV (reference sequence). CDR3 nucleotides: TGTGCCAGCAGTCTGGGACCGGCCAACTACGAGCAGTACTTC. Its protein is CASSLGPANYEQYF.

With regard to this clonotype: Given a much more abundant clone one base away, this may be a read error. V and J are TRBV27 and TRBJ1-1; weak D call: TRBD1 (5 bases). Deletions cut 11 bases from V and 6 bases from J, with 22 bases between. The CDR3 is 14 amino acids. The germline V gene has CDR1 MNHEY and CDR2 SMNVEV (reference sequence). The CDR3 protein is CASSWAGGSAEAFF. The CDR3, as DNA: TGTGCCTCATCCTGGGCGGGGGGGAGCGCTGAAGCTTTCTTT.

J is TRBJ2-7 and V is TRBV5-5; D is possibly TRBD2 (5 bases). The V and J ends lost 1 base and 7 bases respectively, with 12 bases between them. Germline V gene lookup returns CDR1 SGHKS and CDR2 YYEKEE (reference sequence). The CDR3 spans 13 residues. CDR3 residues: CASSLIDSGEQYF. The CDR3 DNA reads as TGTGCCAGCAGCTTGATAGACTCGGGAGAGCAGTACTTC.

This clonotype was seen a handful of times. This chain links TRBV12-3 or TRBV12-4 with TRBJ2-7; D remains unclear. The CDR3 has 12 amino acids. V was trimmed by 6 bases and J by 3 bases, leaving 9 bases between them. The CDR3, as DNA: TGTGCCAGCAGCATGGGTATCTACGAGCAGTACTTC. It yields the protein CASSMGIYEQYF.

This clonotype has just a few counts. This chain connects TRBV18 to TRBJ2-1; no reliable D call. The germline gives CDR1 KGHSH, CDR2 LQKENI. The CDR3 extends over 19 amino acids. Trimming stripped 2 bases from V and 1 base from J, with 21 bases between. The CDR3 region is CASSPIQPNLVGSYNEQFF. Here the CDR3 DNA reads TGTGCCAGCTCACCAATTCAACCAAATCTAGTGGGATCCTACAATGAGCAGTTCTTC. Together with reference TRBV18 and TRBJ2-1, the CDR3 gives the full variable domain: NAGVMQNPRHLVRRRGQEARLRCSPMKGHSHVYWYRQLPEEGLKFMVYLQKENIIDESGMPKERFSAEFPKEGPSILRIQQVVRGDSAAYFCASSPIQPNLVGSYNEQFFGPGTRLTVL.

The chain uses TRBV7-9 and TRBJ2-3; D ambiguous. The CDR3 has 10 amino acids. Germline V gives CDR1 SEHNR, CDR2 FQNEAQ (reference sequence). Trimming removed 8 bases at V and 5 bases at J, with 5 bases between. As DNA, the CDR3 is TGTGCCAGCGGGTTAGATACGCAGTATTTT. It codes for CASGLDTQYF.

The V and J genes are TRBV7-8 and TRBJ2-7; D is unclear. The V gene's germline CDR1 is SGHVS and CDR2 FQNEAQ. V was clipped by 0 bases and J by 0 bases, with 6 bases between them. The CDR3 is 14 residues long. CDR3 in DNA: TGTGCCAGCAGCTTAGCGGCCAGCTCCTACGAGCAGTACTTC. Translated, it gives CASSLAASSYEQYF. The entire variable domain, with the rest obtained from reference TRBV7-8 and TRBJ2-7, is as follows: GAGVSQSPRYKVAKRGQDVALRCDPISGHVSLFWYQQALGQGPEFLTYFQNEAQLDKSGLPSDRFFAERPEGSVSTLKIQRTQQEDSAVYLCASSLAASSYEQYFGPGTRLTVT.

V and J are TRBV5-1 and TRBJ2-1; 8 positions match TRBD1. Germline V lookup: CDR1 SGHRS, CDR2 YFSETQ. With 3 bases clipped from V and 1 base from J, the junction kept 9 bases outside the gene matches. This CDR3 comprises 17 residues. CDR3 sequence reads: CASSSDRGAESYNEQFF. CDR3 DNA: TGCGCCAGCAGCTCCGACAGGGGAGCCGAATCCTACAATGAGCAGTTCTTC.

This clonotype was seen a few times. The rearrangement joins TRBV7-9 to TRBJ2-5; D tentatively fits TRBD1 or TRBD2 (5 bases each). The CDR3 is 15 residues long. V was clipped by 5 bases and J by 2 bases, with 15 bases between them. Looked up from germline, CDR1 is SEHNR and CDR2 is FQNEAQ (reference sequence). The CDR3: CASSPVGRGQETQYF. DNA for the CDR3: TGTGCCAGCAGCCCCGTGGGGCGAGGGCAAGAGACCCAGTACTTC.

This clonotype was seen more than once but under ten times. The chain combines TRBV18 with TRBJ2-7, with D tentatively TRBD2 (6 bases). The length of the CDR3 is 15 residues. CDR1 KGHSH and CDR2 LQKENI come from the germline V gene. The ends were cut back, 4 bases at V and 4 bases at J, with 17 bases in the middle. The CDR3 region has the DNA TGTGCCAGCTCACTATATAAGGACCTAGCGTACGAGCAGTACTTC. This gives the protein CASSLYKDLAYEQYF.

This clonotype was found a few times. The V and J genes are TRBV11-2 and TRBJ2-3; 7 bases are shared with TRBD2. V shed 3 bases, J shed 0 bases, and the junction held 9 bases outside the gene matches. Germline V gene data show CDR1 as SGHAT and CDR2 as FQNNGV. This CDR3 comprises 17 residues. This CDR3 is CASSFLGGGESTDTQYF. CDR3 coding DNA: TGTGCCAGCAGCTTTTTAGGCGGGGGAGAGAGCACAGATACGCAGTATTTT.

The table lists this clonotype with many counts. The CDR3 protein is CASSLSRTSADTQYF. The DNA for the CDR3 is TGTGCCAGCAGCTTATCAAGGACTAGCGCCGATACGCAGTATTTT. The V and J genes are TRBV7-3 and TRBJ2-3; TRBD2 matches at 9 bases. This CDR3 region has 15 residues. The ends lost 2 bases at V and 6 bases at J; junction bases unmatched: 6. Germline-derived CDR1 and CDR2 are SGHTA and FQGTGA. Variable domain in full (rest from reference TRBV7-3 and TRBJ2-3): GAGVSQTPSNKVTEKGKYVELRCDPISGHTALYWYRQSLGQGPEFLIYFQGTGAADDSGLPNDRFFAVRPEGSVSTLKIQRTERGDSAVYLCASSLSRTSADTQYFGPGTRLTVL.

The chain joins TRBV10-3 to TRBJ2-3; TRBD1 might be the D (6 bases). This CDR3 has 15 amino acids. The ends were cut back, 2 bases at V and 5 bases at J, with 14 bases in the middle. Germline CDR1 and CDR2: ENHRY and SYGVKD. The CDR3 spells CAISEEGTSEDTQYF. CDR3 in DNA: TGTGCCATCAGTGAGGAAGGGACATCTGAAGATACGCAGTATTTT.

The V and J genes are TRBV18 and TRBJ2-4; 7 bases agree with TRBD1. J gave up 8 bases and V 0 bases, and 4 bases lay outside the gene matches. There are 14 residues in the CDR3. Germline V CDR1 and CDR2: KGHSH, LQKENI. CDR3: CASSPPNRGDIQYF. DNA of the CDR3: TGTGCCAGCTCACCACCTAACAGGGGTGACATTCAGTACTTC.

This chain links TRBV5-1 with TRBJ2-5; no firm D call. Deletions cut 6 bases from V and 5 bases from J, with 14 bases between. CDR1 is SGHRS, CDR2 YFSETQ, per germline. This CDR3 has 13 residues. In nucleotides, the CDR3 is TGCGCCAGCACCCGGACGTTCACGGAGACCCAGTACTTC. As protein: CASTRTFTETQYF.

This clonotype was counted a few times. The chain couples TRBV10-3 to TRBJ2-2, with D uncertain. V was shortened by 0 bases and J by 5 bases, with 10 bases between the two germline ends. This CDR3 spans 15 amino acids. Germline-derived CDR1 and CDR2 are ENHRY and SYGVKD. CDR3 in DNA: TGTGCCATCAGTGAGTCCGAAGGGCTAACCGGGGAGCTGTTTTTT. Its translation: CAISESEGLTGELFF.

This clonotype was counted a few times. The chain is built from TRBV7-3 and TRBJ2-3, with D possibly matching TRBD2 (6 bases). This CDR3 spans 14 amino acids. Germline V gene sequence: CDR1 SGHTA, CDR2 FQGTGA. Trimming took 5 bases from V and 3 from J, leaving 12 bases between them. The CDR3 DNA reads TGTGCCAGCAGCCCCTTCGGGGGTACAGATACGCAGTATTTT. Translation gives CASSPFGGTDTQYF.

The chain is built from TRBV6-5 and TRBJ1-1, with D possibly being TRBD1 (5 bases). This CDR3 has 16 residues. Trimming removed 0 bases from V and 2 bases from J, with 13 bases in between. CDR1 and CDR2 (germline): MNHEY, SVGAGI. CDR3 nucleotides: TGTGCCAGCAGTTACTCCGGGGGGGACCCTAACACTGAAGCTTTCTTT. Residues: CASSYSGGDPNTEAFF.

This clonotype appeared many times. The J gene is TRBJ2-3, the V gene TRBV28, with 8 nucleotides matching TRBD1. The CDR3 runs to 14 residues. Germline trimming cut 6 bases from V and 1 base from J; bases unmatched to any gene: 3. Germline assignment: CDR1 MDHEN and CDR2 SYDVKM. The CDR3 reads CASRVTGGTDTQYF. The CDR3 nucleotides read TGTGCCAGCAGAGTGACAGGGGGCACAGATACGCAGTATTTT.

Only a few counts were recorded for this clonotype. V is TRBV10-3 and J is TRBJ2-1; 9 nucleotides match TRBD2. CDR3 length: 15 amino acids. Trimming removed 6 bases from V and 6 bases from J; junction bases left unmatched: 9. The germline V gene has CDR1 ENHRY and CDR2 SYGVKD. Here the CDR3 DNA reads TGTGCCATCAGACCTAGCGGGGACCCCTTCAATGAGCAGTTCTTC. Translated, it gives CAIRPSGDPFNEQFF.

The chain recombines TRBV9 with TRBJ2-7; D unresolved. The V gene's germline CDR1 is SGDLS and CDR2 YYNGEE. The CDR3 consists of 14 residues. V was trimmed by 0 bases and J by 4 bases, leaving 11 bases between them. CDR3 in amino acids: CASSVGQVGYEQYF. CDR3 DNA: TGTGCCAGCAGCGTAGGCCAGGTGGGATACGAGCAGTACTTC.

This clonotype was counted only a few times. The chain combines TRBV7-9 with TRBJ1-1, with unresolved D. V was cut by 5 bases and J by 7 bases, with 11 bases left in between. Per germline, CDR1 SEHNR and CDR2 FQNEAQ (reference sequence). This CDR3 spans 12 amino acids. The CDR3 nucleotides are TGTGCCAGCAGCCCCGGTTCCAATGAAGCTTTCTTT. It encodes CASSPGSNEAFF.

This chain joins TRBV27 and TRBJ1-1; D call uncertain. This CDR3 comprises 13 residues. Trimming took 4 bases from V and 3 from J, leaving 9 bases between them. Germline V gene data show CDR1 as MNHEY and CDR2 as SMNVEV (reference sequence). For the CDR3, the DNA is TGTGCCAGCAGTTCTCCTCGGGACACTGAAGCTTTCTTT. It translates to CASSSPRDTEAFF.

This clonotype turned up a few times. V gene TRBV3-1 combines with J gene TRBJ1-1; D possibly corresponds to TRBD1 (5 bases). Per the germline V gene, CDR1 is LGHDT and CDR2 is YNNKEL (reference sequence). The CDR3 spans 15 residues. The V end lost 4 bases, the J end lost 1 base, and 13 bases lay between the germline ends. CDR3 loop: CASSPSGTANTEAFF. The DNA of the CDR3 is TGTGCCAGCAGCCCTTCCGGGACGGCGAACACTGAAGCTTTCTTT.

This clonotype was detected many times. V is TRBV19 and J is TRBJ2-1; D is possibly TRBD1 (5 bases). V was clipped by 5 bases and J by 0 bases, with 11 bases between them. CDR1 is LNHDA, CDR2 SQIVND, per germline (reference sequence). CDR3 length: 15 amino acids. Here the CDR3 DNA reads TGTGCCAGTAGTTTACAGGCGAGCTCCTACAATGAGCAGTTCTTC. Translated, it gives CASSLQASSYNEQFF.

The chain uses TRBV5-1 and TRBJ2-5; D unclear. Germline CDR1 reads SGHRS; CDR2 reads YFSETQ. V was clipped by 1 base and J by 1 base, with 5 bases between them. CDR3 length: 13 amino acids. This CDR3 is CASSLMGQETQYF. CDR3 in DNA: TGCGCCAGCAGCTTGATGGGCCAAGAGACCCAGTACTTC.

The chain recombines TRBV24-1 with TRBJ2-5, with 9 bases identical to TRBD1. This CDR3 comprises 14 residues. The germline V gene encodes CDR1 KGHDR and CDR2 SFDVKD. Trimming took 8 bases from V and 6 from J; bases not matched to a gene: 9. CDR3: CATTTWTGEKTQYF. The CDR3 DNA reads TGTGCCACCACCACCTGGACAGGGGAAAAGACCCAGTACTTC.

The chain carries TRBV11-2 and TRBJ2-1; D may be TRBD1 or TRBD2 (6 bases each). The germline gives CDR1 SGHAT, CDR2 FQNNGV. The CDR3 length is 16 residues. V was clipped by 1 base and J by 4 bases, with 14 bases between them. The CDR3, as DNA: TGTGCCAGCAGCTTAGGATTGGGGGCGGGATACAATGAGCAGTTCTTC. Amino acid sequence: CASSLGLGAGYNEQFF.

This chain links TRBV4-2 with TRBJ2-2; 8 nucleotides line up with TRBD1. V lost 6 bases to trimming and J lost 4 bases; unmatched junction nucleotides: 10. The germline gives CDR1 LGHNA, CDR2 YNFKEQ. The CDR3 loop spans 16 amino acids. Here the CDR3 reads CASSLNGQGFTGELFF. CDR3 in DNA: TGTGCCAGCAGTCTCAATGGACAGGGATTCACCGGGGAGCTGTTTTTT.